The clone carrying this T cell receptor (beta chain) was observed many times. Its antigen is still unknown. Memory CD4+ T cells were sorted as CD4+CD45RO+CD25- cells. Study-wide results and caveats: Greatest tumor Treg TCR overlap was with tumor naive CD4+ cells.

From the 5' RACE reads, TCRdb called clonotypes with MiXCR, one entry per CDR3 protein. The repertoire holds tens of thousands of distinct CDR3 sequences, with approximately 25% as singletons. This receptor was obtained from a female donor with breast cancer. Sequenced input: memory CD4+ T cells sorted from blood. Regarding subset: memory CD4+ T cells, CD4+CD45RO+CD25-.

The CDR3, as DNA: TGCGCCAGCATGCAGGGGGGTGAGAGGGCTGAGCGACAGTTCTTC. It is translated as CASMQGGERAERQFF. V usage is TRBV4-1 and J usage is TRBJ2-1; the D gene is possibly TRBD1 (7 bases). The CDR3 loop spans 15 amino acids. Germline CDR1 and CDR2: MGHRA and YSYEKL. V was trimmed by 7 bases and J by 13 bases, leaving 26 bases between them.